Following are 17 T cell receptor beta chains from one sample sequenced in a study of identical twins. MiXCR, run by TCRdb on the 5' RACE reads, gives a single entry per CDR3 protein. This table holds hundreds of thousands of distinct CDR3 sequences, 8.6% found once. The sample was also linked to a second study, of yellow fever vaccine responses in identical twins.

Sequencing was performed on PBMCs. The receptor set was obtained from a young woman in good health.

CDR3 sequence (DNA): TGCGCCAGCAGTCAAGGAACGGGGGGGTACACAGATACGCAGTATTTT. Translation: CASSQGTGGYTDTQYF. The V and J genes are TRBV5-1 and TRBJ2-3; 8 bases are shared with TRBD2. After removal of 5 bases from V and 2 bases from J, the junction contained 10 bases not matched to a gene. Germline CDR1 and CDR2: SGHRS and YFSETQ. CDR3 size: 16 residues.

This chain uses TRBV6-1 with TRBJ2-7; perhaps TRBD2 as D (5 bases). The CDR3 is 14 residues long. Germline loops: CDR1 MNHNS, CDR2 SASEGT. Between the trimmed V and J ends, which lost 5 bases and 3 bases, there was a span of 14 bases. The CDR3 sequence: CASSPHGLDYEQYF. DNA of the CDR3: TGTGCCAGCAGTCCCCACGGACTGGACTACGAGCAGTACTTC.

The V call is TRBV7-2, the J call TRBJ2-5, with 9 bases identical to TRBD2. V trimming: 5 bases; J trimming: 2 bases; junction bases outside the gene matches: 9. In germline, CDR1 is SGHTA, CDR2 FQGNSA. This CDR3 region has 16 residues. The DNA of the CDR3 is TGTGCCAGCAGCATTGGGACTAGCTGGGCTCAAGAGACCCAGTACTTC. As protein: CASSIGTSWAQETQYF.

The chain links TRBV12-3 or TRBV12-4 to TRBJ2-5; 9 bases agree with TRBD2. CDR3 length: 15 residues. V gave up 3 bases and J gave up 5 bases; unmatched junction bases: 7. CDR3 bases: TGTGCCAGCAGTTTTCAGCGGGGGGACGGTGAGACCCAGTACTTC. Its protein is CASSFQRGDGETQYF.

This clonotype was detected many times. V and J are TRBV4-3 and TRBJ1-2; 8 nucleotides agree with TRBD1. The length of the CDR3 is 14 residues. CDR1 is LGHNA, CDR2 YSLEER, per germline. J was trimmed by 7 bases and V by 3 bases; bases with no gene match: 7. The CDR3 loop is CASSHGQGLSGYTF. CDR3 DNA: TGCGCCAGCAGCCACGGACAGGGTCTGAGTGGCTACACCTTC.

The J gene is TRBJ2-1, the V gene TRBV27, with 7 bases fitting TRBD2. V was pared by 3 bases and J by 8 bases, with 13 bases of the junction left unmatched. The CDR3 covers 16 residues. Germline loops: CDR1 MNHEY, CDR2 SMNVEV (reference sequence). CDR3 DNA: TGTGCCAGCAGTTTTTACGGGGGAGGGCCTACTGATGAGCAGTTCTTC. Encoded protein: CASSFYGGGPTDEQFF.

This rearrangement joins TRBV15 to TRBJ2-7; 11 nucleotides agree with TRBD2. This CDR3 contains 15 residues. V shed 4 bases and J 3 bases; nucleotides not matched to a gene: 5. Germline V CDR1 and CDR2: LNHNV, YYDKDF (reference sequence). The CDR3 nucleotides read TGTGCCACCAGCATTCTAGCGGGGGGTCACTACGAGCAGTACTTC. Protein product: CATSILAGGHYEQYF.

In this sample, this clonotype turned up many times. The rearrangement links TRBV7-8 to TRBJ2-1; no clear D gene. With 7 bases removed from V and 4 bases from J, the gap between germline ends came to 11 bases. Germline V gives CDR1 SGHVS, CDR2 FQNEAQ. The CDR3 sequence is 13 residues long. The CDR3 region has the DNA TGTGCCAGCAACCCCTCACCTTACAATGAGCAGTTCTTC. It is translated as CASNPSPYNEQFF.

Ten or more counts support this clonotype. The gene calls are TRBV24-1 and TRBJ2-1, with 8 bases identical to TRBD2. The CDR3 covers 17 residues. The ends lost 4 bases at V and 0 bases at J; junction bases unmatched: 7. The V gene's germline CDR1 is KGHDR and CDR2 SFDVKD. CDR3 in DNA: TGTGCCACCAGTGACACGTCCGGGGGGGCCTCCTACAATGAGCAGTTCTTC. This translates into CATSDTSGGASYNEQFF.

The gene calls are TRBV14 and TRBJ1-2; TRBD1 agrees at 11 bases. The CDR3 runs to 17 residues. V lost 4 bases, J lost 0 bases, and 7 bases stayed unmatched. Germline loops: CDR1 SGHDN, CDR2 FVKESK. The CDR3 here is CASSRLGQGVTNYGYTF. DNA of the CDR3: TGTGCCAGCAGCCGACTGGGACAGGGGGTCACTAACTATGGCTACACCTTC.

This chain uses TRBV12-3 or TRBV12-4 with TRBJ2-3; perhaps TRBD2 as D (5 bases). V gave up 4 bases and J gave up 3 bases, with 14 bases separating them. CDR3 length: 15 residues. The CDR3 DNA sequence: TGTGCCAGCAGTTCTCGGGTTGGAGGAACAGATACGCAGTATTTT. This sequence encodes CASSSRVGGTDTQYF.

This clonotype was detected many times. The genes are TRBV5-1 and TRBJ2-1, with D tentatively TRBD1 (5 bases). The V gene's germline CDR1 is SGHRS and CDR2 YFSETQ. CDR3 length equals 16 residues. Trimming removed 2 bases at V and 3 bases at J, with 15 bases between. As DNA, the CDR3 is TGCGCCAGCAGCTTCAGACAGTCCCTCTACTACAATGAGCAGTTCTTC. This translates into CASSFRQSLYYNEQFF.

The chain is built from TRBV19 and TRBJ2-5, with 7 bases that match TRBD2. J lost 2 bases, V lost 3 bases, and 15 bases had no gene match. CDR1 and CDR2 from the germline V gene are LNHDA and SQIVND (reference sequence). The CDR3 is made up of 18 amino acids. The CDR3 sequence is CASSIRFSWASGQETQYF. The CDR3 DNA reads TGTGCCAGTAGTATTCGGTTCTCGTGGGCTAGCGGACAAGAGACCCAGTACTTC.

The J gene is TRBJ2-1, the V gene TRBV28, with TRBD2 as a possible D gene (6 bases). Germline V gives CDR1 MDHEN, CDR2 SYDVKM. Trimming left V 4 bases short and J 6 bases short, with 10 bases between. This CDR3 contains 13 residues. CDR3 in amino acids: CASSWGDSNEQFF. Here the CDR3 DNA reads TGTGCCAGCAGTTGGGGGGACTCCAATGAGCAGTTCTTC.

The J gene is TRBJ2-3, the V gene TRBV5-1, with 10 bases lining up with TRBD2. This CDR3 spans 15 amino acids. V shed 4 bases, J shed 1 base, and the junction held 3 bases outside the gene matches. Germline values: CDR1 SGHRS, CDR2 YFSETQ. Here the CDR3 reads CASSMGTSGTDTQYF. The DNA for the CDR3 is TGCGCCAGCAGCATGGGGACTAGCGGCACAGATACGCAGTATTTT. Combining the CDR3 with reference TRBV5-1 and TRBJ2-3 gives the whole variable domain KAGVTQTPRYLIKTRGQQVTLSCSPISGHRSVSWYQQTPGQGLQFLFEYFSETQRNKGNFPGRFSGRQFSNSRSEMNVSTLELGDSALYLCASSMGTSGTDTQYFGPGTRLTVL.

This clonotype came up a few times. The V gene is TRBV3-1, the J gene TRBJ2-1; TRBD2 aligns across 8 bases. Germline CDR1 LGHDT, CDR2 YNNKEL (reference sequence). The CDR3 consists of 15 residues. V shed 5 bases and J 4 bases; nucleotides not matched to a gene: 7. CDR3: CASSIWTSSYNEQFF. Here the CDR3 DNA reads TGTGCCAGCAGCATATGGACTAGCAGTTACAATGAGCAGTTCTTC.

The chain is built from TRBV6-5 and TRBJ2-2, with TRBD1 matching over 7 bases. The trim removed 5 bases at V and 10 bases at J, leaving 4 bases unmatched. The CDR3 loop spans 12 amino acids. Germline assignment: CDR1 MNHEY and CDR2 SVGAGI. CDR3 loop: CASSTGVTELFF. CDR3 nucleotide sequence: TGTGCCAGCAGTACAGGGGTCACGGAGCTGTTTTTT.